This T cell receptor beta chain was identified during a study of human versus mouse CDR3 diversity and MHC coevolution. Clones were read by immunoSEQ multiplex PCR, and TCRdb kept only the in-frame ones, dropping some. The sample holds tens of thousands of clones, around 93% seen once. Germline V gene lookup returns CDR1 MDHEN and CDR2 SYDVKM. Trimming stripped 3 bases from V and 6 bases from J, with 13 bases between. The CDR3 contains 14 residues. Naive CD4 T cells, CD45RO-negative and CD62L-positive, were flow-sorted from PBMCs. Details on this clone: The antigen is unknown.

Findings and limits, study-wide: Human CDR3s averaged more deletions and insertions than mouse CDR3s. In humans, T-cell selection involved 6 or 7 MHC II alleles. By iCHAO1, human TCR beta clonotypes numbered roughly 1.7 million, the most.

This clonotype was obtained from a person aged 30-70 years in good health. The V and J genes are TRBV28 and TRBJ2-3; maybe TRBD2 (6 bases). What was sequenced was naive CD4+ T cells from blood. Documented subset: CD45RO-negative CD62L-positive naive CD4 T cells. For the CDR3, the DNA is TGTGCCAGCAGTTTTGGGGGGAAAAGGGATACGCAGTATTTT. It encodes CASSFGGKRDTQYF.